The rows below give T cell receptor beta chains drawn from one sample of a study of blood T cell repertoires in COVID-19. Assay: immunoSEQ multiplex PCR; the TCRdb copy retains only in-frame clones and omits some. The data contain over 200,000 clones, 88% of them singletons. Sequencing input: peripheral blood. These receptors were collected from a man aged 55 to 69 who had recovered from COVID-19. Both conserved end residues are part of each CDR3. D genes are given only for firm matches. Part of the rows lack a size; the others show once, few, many or a class for expanded clones.

v_gene,j_gene,abundance,d_gene,CDR3aa,CDR3nt
TRBV18,TRBJ2-7,few,TRBD1,CASSSVATGGSYEQYF,TGTGCCAGCTCATCAGTAGCGACAGGGGGCTCCTACGAGCAGTACTTC
TRBV14,TRBJ1-3,.,.,CASSPRVGTGRSGNTIYF,TGTGCCAGCAGCCCAAGGGTTGGAACAGGGAGATCTGGAAACACCATATATTTT
TRBV6-4,TRBJ1-2,.,.,CASKLESRQDYGYTF,TGTGCCAGCAAGCTCGAAAGTCGGCAGGACTATGGCTACACCTTC
TRBV9,TRBJ2-5,.,TRBD1,CASSETGAFGETQYF,TGTGCCAGCAGCGAGACAGGGGCCTTCGGGGAGACCCAGTACTTC
TRBV15,TRBJ1-2,.,TRBD1,CATSRSPEGQGRYYGYTF,TGTGCCACCAGCAGATCACCTGAGGGACAGGGGCGTTACTATGGCTACACCTTC
TRBV28,TRBJ2-1,.,.,CASSLSGSSYNEQFF,TGTGCCAGCAGTTTATCGGGGAGCTCCTACAATGAGCAGTTCTTC
TRBV7-2,TRBJ1-2,.,TRBD1,CASSARGTSGYTF,TGTGCCAGCAGCGCCAGGGGGACCTCTGGCTACACCTTC
TRBV6-5,TRBJ1-1,.,TRBD1,CASDSRQGLYTEAFF,TGTGCCAGCGACTCCCGACAGGGCCTCTACACTGAAGCTTTCTTT
TRBV7-3,TRBJ2-1,.,TRBD1,CASSLGTDPYNEQFF,TGTGCCAGCAGCCTAGGGACAGACCCCTACAATGAGCAGTTCTTC
TRBV27,TRBJ2-1,.,.,CASSLPNGGPLF,TGTGCCAGCAGTTTACCCAATGGTGGCCCGCTCTTC
TRBV11-2,TRBJ1-5,.,.,CASSLDGGQARPQHF,TGTGCCAGCAGCTTAGATGGAGGGCAGGCGCGGCCCCAGCATTTT
TRBV19,TRBJ2-3,.,TRBD1,CASSGRDRITDTQYF,TGTGCCAGTAGTGGCCGGGACAGGATCACAGATACGCAGTATTTT
TRBV7-8,TRBJ2-1,.,TRBD1,CASSKRQGYNEQFF,TGTGCCAGCAGCAAGCGACAGGGATACAATGAGCAGTTCTTC
TRBV6-4,TRBJ2-7,.,TRBD2,CASRGRGSFYYEQYF,TGTGCCAGCAGGGGGCGGGGGTCCTTTTACTACGAGCAGTACTTC
TRBV30,TRBJ2-7,.,TRBD2,CAWSIAGGPYEQYF,TGTGCCTGGAGTATAGCGGGGGGGCCTTACGAGCAGTACTTC
TRBV11-2,TRBJ1-1,.,TRBD1,CASSRQGSMNTEAFF,TGTGCCAGCAGCCGACAGGGTTCAATGAACACTGAAGCTTTCTTT
TRBV4-2,TRBJ1-2,.,.,CASSQVEGDGYGYTF,TGTGCCAGCAGCCAAGTCGAAGGGGATGGCTATGGCTACACCTTC
TRBV19,TRBJ2-2,.,TRBD1,CASSSRGTGGTGELFF,TGTGCCAGTAGTTCCCGCGGGACAGGGGGCACCGGGGAGCTGTTTTTT
TRBV7-9,TRBJ1-1,.,.,CASSLANIPNSF,TGTGCCAGCAGCTTAGCCAATATTCCTAACTCCTTT
TRBV18,TRBJ2-7,.,TRBD2,CASSPMGLTYEQYF,TGTGCCAGCTCACCAATGGGACTAACTTACGAGCAGTACTTC
TRBV7-6,TRBJ1-5,few,.,CASSLGRDSNQPQHF,TGTGCCAGCAGCCTGGGGAGAGATAGCAATCAGCCCCAGCATTTT
TRBV11-3,TRBJ2-7,.,.,CASSSAPQGEQYF,TGTGCCAGCAGCTCTGCCCCTCAGGGAGAGCAGTACTTC
TRBV5-1,TRBJ1-6,.,TRBD1,CASSRDRGNLNSPLHF,TGCGCCAGCAGCCGGGACAGGGGGAATCTTAATTCACCCCTCCACTTT
TRBV9,TRBJ2-7,.,TRBD2,CASSAGTSGGNEQYF,TGTGCCAGCAGCGCCGGGACTAGCGGGGGCAACGAGCAGTACTTC